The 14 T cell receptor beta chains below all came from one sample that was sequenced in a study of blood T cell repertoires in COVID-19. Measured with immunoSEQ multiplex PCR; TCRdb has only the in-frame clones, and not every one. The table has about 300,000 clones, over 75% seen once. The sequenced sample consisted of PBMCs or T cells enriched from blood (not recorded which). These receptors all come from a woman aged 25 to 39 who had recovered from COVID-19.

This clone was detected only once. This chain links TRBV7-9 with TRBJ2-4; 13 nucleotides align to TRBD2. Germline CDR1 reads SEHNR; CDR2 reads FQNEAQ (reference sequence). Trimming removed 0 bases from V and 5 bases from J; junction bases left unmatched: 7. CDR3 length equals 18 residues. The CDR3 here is CASSLAVGLAGVQNIQYF. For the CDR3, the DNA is TGTGCCAGCAGCTTAGCGGTAGGACTAGCGGGAGTCCAAAACATTCAGTACTTC.

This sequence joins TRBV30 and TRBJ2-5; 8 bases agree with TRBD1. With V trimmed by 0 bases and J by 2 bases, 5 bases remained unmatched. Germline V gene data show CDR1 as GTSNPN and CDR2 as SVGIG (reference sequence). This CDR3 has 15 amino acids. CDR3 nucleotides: TGTGCCTGGAGTGTAAGTGACAGGGGACAAGAGACCCAGTACTTC. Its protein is CAWSVSDRGQETQYF.

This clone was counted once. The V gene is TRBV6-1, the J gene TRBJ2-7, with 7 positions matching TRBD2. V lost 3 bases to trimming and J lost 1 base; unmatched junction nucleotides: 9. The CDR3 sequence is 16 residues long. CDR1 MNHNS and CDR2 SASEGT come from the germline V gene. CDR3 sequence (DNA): TGTGCCAGCAGTGATTATCGGAATAGCGGGTCCTACGAGCAGTACTTC. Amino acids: CASSDYRNSGSYEQYF.

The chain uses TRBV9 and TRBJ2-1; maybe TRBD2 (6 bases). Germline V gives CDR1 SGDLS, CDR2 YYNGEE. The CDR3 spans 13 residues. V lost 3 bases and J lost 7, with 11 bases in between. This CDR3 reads CASSATSKNEQFF. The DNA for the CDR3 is TGTGCCAGCAGCGCAACTAGCAAGAATGAGCAGTTCTTC. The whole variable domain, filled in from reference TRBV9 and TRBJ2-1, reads DSGVTQTPKHLITATGQRVTLRCSPRSGDLSVYWYQQSLDQGLQFLIQYYNGEERAKGNILERFSAQQFPDLHSELNLSSLELGDSALYFCASSATSKNEQFFGPGTRLTVL.

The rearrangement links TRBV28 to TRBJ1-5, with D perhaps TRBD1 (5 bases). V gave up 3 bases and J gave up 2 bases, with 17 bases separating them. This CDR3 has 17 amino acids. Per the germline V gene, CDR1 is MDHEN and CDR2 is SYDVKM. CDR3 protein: CASSFGAGRNGNQPQHF. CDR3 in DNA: TGTGCCAGCAGTTTTGGAGCGGGGCGGAATGGCAATCAGCCCCAGCATTTT.

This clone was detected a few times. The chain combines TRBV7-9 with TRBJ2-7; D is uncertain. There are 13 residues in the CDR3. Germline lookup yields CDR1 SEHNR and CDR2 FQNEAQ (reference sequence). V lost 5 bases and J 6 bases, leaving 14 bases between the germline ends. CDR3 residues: CASSPTEVGEQYF. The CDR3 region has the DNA TGTGCCAGCAGCCCTACTGAGGTGGGCGAGCAGTACTTC.

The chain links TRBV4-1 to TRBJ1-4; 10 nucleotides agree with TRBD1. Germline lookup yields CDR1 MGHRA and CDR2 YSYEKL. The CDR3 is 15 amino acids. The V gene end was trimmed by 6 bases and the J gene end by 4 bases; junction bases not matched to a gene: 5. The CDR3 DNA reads TGCGCCAGCAGTGGACAGGGGGAGGGTAATGAAAAACTGTTTTTT. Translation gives CASSGQGEGNEKLFF.

This CDR3 is CASSVDRTSNEQFF. The CDR3 DNA reads as TGTGCCAGCAGCGTAGACCGGACTAGCAATGAGCAGTTCTTC. This chain uses TRBV9 with TRBJ2-1; TRBD2 matches at 7 bases. Germline CDR1 SGDLS, CDR2 YYNGEE. V lost 0 bases, J lost 6 bases, and 3 bases stayed unmatched. The CDR3 consists of 14 residues. The whole variable domain, remainder taken from reference TRBV9 and TRBJ2-1, is DSGVTQTPKHLITATGQRVTLRCSPRSGDLSVYWYQQSLDQGLQFLIQYYNGEERAKGNILERFSAQQFPDLHSELNLSSLELGDSALYFCASSVDRTSNEQFFGPGTRLTVL.

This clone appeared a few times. In DNA form, the CDR3 reads TGTGCCAGCAGCAAAGGGGACTGCCGGGCTCAAAACATTCAGTACTTC. It codes for CASSKGDCRAQNIQYF. The chain couples TRBV21-1 to TRBJ2-4; TRBD2 is taken as the D call from the table, unchecked against the DNA. TRBV21-1 is reported as a pseudogene. CDR3 length: 16 amino acids.

The CDR3 reads CASSATGGDQETQYF. CDR3 bases: TGTGCCAGCAGCGCCACAGGGGGCGACCAAGAGACCCAGTACTTC. V usage is TRBV9 and J usage is TRBJ2-5; 9 nucleotides agree with TRBD1. Germline lookup yields CDR1 SGDLS and CDR2 YYNGEE. The CDR3 runs 15 residues. Losses at the gene ends were 3 bases for V and 0 bases for J; bases not matched to a gene: 3. The full variable domain, with the rest looked up from reference TRBV9 and TRBJ2-5, is DSGVTQTPKHLITATGQRVTLRCSPRSGDLSVYWYQQSLDQGLQFLIQYYNGEERAKGNILERFSAQQFPDLHSELNLSSLELGDSALYFCASSATGGDQETQYFGPGTRLLVL.

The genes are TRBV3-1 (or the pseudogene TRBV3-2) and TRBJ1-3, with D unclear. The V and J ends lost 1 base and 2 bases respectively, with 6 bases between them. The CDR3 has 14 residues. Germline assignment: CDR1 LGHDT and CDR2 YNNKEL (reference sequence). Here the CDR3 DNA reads TGTGCCAGCAGCCAAGGGACTGCTGGAAACACCATATATTTT. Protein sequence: CASSQGTAGNTIYF.

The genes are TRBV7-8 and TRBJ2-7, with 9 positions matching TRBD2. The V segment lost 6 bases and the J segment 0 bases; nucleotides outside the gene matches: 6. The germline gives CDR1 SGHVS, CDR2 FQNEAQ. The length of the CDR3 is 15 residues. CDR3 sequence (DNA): TGTGCCAGCAGATCGCTTAGCGGGGGCTCCTACGAGCAGTACTTC. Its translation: CASRSLSGGSYEQYF.

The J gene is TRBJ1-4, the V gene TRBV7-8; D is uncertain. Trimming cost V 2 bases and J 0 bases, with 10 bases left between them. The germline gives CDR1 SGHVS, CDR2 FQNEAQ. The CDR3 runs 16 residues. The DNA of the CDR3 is TGTGCCAGCAGCTTACGGAGTCACGCAACTAATGAAAAACTGTTTTTT. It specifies CASSLRSHATNEKLFF.

CDR3 region: CSVRGTSVNNEQFF. The CDR3 region has the DNA TGCAGCGTCCGAGGGACTAGCGTTAACAATGAGCAGTTCTTC. The chain is built from TRBV29-1 and TRBJ2-1; TRBD2 aligns across 10 bases. Germline values: CDR1 SQVTM, CDR2 ANQGSEA. Trimming took 6 bases from V and 5 from J; bases not matched to a gene: 7. The CDR3 is 14 residues long.